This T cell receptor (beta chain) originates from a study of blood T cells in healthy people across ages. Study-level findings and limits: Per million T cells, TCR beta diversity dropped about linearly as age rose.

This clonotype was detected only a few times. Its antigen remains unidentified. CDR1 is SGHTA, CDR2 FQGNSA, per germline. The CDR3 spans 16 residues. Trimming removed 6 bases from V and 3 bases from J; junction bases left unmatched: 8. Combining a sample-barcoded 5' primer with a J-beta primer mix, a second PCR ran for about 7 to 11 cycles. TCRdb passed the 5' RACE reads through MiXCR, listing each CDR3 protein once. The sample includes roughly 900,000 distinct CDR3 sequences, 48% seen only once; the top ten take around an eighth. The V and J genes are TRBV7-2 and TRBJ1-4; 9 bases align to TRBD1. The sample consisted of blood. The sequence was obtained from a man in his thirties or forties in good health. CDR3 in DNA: TGTGCCAGCAGATACAGGGGGACAGGGCCTAATGAAAAACTGTTTTTT. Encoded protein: CASRYRGTGPNEKLFF.